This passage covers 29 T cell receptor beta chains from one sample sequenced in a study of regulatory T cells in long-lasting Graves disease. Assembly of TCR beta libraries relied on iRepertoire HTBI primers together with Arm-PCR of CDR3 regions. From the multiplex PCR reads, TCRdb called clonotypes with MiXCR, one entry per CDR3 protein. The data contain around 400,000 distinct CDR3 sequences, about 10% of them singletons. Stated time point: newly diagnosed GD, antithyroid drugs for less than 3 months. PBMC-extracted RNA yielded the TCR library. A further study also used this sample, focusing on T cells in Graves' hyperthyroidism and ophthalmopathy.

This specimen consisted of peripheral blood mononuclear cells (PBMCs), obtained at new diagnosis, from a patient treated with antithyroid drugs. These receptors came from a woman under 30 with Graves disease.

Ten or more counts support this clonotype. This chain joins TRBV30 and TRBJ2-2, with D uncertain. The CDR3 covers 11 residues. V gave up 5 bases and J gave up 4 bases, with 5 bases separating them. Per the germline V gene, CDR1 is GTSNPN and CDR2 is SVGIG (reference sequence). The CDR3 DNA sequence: TGTGCCTGGGAGACCACCGGGGAGCTGTTTTTT. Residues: CAWETTGELFF. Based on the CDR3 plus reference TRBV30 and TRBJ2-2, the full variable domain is SQTIHQWPATLVQPVGSPLSLECTVEGTSNPNLYWYRQAAGRGLQLLFYSVGIGQISSEVPQNLSASRPQDRQFILSSKKLLLSDSGFYLCAWETTGELFFGEGSRLTVL.

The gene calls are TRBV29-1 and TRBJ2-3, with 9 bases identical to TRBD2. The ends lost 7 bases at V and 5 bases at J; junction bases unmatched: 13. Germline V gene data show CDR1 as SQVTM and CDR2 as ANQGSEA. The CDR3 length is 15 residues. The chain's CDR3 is CSALGTASGIDTQYF. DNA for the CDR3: TGCAGCGCCTTGGGGACGGCTAGCGGGATAGATACGCAGTATTTT.

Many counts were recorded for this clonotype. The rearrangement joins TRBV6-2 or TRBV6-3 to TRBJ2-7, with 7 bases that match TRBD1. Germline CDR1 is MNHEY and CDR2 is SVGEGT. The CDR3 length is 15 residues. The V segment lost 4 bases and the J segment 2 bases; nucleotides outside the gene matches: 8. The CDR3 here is CASSSDRQGAYEQYF. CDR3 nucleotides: TGTGCCAGCAGTTCGGACCGACAGGGCGCCTACGAGCAGTACTTC.

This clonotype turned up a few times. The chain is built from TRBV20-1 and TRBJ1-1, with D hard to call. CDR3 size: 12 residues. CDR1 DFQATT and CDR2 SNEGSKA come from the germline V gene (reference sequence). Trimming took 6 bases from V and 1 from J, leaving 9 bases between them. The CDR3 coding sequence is TGCAGTGCCGGGCCCGGGAACACTGAAGCTTTCTTT. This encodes CSAGPGNTEAFF.

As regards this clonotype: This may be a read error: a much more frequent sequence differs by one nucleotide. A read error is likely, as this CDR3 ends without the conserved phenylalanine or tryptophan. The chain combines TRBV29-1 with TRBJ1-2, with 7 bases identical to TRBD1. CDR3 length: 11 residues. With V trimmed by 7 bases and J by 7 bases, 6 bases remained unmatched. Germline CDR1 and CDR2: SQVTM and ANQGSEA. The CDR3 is CSGTNRGGYTS. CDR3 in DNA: TGCAGCGGTACCAACAGGGGTGGCTACACCTCC.

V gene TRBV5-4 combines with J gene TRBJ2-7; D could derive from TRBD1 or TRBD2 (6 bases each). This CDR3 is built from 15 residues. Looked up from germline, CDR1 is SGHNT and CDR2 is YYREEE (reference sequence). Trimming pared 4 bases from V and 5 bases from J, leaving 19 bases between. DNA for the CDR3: TGTGCCAGCAGCCCGGGACAAGGGGGGCTCAACGAGCAGTACTTC. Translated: CASSPGQGGLNEQYF.

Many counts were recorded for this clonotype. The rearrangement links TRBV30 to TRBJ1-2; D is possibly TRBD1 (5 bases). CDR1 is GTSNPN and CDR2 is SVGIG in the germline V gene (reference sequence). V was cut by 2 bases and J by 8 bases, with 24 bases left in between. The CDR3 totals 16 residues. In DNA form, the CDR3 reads TGTGCCTGGAGTCCTCGACAGCGACGGTGGACGTGGGGCTACACCTTC. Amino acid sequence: CAWSPRQRRWTWGYTF.

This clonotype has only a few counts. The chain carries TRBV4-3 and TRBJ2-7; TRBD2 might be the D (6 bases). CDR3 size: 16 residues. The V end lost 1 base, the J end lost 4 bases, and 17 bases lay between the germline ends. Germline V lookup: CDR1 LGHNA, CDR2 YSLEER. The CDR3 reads CASSQGYSGKSYEQYF. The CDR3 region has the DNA TGCGCCAGCAGCCAAGGGTATAGCGGAAAAAGTTACGAGCAGTACTTC.

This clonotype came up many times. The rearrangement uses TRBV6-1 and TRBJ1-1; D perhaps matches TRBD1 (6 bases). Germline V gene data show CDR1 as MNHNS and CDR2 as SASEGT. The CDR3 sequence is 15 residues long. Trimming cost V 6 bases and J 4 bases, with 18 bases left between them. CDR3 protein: CASSPTGQPGTEAFF. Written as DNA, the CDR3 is TGTGCCAGCAGCCCCACCGGACAGCCAGGCACTGAAGCTTTCTTT.

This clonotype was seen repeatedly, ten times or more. As DNA, the CDR3 is TGCAGTGCTAGCAGCAAACTTCAGACAGGTTGGAACACCGGGGAGCTGTTTTTT. Residues: CSASSKLQTGWNTGELFF. This chain joins TRBV20-1 and TRBJ2-2; D might be TRBD1 (6 bases). The germline gives CDR1 DFQATT, CDR2 SNEGSKA (reference sequence). V lost 3 bases and J 1 base, leaving 21 bases between the germline ends. The CDR3 spans 18 residues.

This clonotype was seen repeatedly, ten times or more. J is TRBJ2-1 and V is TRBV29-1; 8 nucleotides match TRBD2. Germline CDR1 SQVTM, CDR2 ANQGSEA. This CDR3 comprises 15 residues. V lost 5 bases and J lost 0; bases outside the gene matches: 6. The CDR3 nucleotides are TGCAGCGTTCCTAATAGCGGGACCTCCTACAATGAGCAGTTCTTC. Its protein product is CSVPNSGTSYNEQFF.

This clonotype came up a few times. The CDR3 protein is CASSRFVAYNEQFF. The CDR3 nucleotides are TGCGCCAGCAGCCGCTTCGTTGCCTACAATGAGCAGTTCTTC. This rearrangement joins TRBV4-3 to TRBJ2-1; D is undetermined. Per the germline V gene, CDR1 is LGHNA and CDR2 is YSLEER. Trimming cost V 4 bases and J 2 bases, with 9 bases left between them. The CDR3 is 14 amino acids.

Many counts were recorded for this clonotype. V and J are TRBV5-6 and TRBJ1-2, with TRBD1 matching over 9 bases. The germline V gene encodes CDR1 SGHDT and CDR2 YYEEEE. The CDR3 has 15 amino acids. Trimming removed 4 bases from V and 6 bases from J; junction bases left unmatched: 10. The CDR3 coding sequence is TGTGCCAGCAGCCCCGCCGACAGGGGGAGGAATGGCTACACCTTC. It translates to CASSPADRGRNGYTF.

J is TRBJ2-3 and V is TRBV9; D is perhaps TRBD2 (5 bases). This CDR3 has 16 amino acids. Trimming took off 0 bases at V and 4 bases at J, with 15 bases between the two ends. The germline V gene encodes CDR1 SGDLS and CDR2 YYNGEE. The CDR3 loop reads CASSVEERNWPDTQYF. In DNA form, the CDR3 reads TGTGCCAGCAGCGTAGAGGAGCGGAATTGGCCAGATACGCAGTATTTT.

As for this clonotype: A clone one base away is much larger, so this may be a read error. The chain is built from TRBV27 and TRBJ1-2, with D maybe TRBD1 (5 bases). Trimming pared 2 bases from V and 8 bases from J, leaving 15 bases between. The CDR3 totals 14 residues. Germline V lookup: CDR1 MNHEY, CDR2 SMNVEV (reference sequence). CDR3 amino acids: CASSLGGSFLGYTF. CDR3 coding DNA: TGTGCCAGCAGTTTAGGGGGTAGCTTTTTGGGCTACACCTTC.

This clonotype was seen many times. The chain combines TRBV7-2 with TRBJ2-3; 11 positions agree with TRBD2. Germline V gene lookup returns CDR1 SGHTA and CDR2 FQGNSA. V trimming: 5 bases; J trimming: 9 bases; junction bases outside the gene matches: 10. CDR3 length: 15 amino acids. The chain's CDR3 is CASSNTLAGGRTQYF. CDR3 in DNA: TGTGCCAGCAGCAATACTTTAGCGGGAGGGAGGACGCAGTATTTT.

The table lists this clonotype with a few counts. The CDR3: CAISGWGSEGNTIYF. As DNA, the CDR3 is TGTGCCATCAGTGGATGGGGGAGCGAAGGAAACACCATATATTTT. V and J are TRBV10-3 and TRBJ1-3; perhaps TRBD1 as D (5 bases). Germline values: CDR1 ENHRY, CDR2 SYGVKD. Deletions cut 4 bases from V and 4 bases from J, with 14 bases between. The CDR3 has 15 amino acids.

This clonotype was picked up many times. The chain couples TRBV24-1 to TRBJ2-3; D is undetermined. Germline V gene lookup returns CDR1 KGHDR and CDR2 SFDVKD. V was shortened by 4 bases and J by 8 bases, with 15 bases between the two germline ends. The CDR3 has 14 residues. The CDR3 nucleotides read TGTGCCACCAGTGACACGGGCGTAGGTGGTACGCAGTATTTT. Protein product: CATSDTGVGGTQYF.

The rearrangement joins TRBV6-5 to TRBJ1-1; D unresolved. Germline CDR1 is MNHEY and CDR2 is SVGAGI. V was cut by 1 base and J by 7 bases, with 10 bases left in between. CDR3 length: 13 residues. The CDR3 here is CASSYWEKGEAFF. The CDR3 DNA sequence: TGTGCCAGCAGTTACTGGGAAAAGGGTGAAGCTTTCTTT.

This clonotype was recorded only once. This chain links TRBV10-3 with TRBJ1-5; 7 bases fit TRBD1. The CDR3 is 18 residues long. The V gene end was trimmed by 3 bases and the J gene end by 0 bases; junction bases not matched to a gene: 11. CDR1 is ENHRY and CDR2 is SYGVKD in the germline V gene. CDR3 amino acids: CAISDGQVGPFSNQPQHF. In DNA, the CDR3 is TGTGCCATCAGTGATGGACAGGTGGGTCCCTTTAGCAATCAGCCCCAGCATTTT.

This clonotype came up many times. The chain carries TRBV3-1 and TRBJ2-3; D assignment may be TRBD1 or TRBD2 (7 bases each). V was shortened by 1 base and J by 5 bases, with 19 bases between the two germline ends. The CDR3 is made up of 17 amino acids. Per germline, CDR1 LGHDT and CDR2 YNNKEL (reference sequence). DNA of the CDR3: TGTGCCAGCAGCCAAGTCCCGTCAGGGGGGGGAGTAGATACGCAGTATTTT. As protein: CASSQVPSGGGVDTQYF.

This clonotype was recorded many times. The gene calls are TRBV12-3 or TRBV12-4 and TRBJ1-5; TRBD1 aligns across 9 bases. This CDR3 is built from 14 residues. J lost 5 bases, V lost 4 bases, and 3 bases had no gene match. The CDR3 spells CASSYTGGYQPQHF. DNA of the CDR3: TGTGCCAGCAGTTACACAGGGGGCTATCAGCCCCAGCATTTT.

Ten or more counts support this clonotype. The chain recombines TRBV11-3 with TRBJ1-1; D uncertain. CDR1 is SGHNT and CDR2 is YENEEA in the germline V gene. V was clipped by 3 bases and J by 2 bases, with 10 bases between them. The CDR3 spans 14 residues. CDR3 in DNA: TGTGCCAGCAGCTTGGGGAGGAGTAACACTGAAGCTTTCTTT. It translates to CASSLGRSNTEAFF.

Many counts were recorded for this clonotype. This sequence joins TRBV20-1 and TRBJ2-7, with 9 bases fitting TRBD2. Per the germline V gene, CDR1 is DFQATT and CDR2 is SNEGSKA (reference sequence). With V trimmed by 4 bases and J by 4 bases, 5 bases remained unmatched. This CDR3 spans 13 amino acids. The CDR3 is CSAKSGRSYEQYF. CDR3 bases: TGCAGTGCTAAGAGCGGGAGGTCTTACGAGCAGTACTTC.

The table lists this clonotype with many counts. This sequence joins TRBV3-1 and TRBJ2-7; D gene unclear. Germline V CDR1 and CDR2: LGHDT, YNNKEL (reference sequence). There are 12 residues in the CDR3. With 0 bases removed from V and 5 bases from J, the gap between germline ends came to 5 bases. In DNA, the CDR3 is TGTGCCAGCAGCCAAGATGGCCACGAGCAGTACTTC. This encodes CASSQDGHEQYF.

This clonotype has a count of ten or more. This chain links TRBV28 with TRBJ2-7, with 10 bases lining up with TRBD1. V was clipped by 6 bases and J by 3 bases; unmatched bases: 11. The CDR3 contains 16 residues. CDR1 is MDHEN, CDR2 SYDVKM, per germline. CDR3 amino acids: CASSLTLGQGIYEQYF. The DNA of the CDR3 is TGTGCCAGCAGCCTCACCTTGGGACAGGGGATCTACGAGCAGTACTTC.

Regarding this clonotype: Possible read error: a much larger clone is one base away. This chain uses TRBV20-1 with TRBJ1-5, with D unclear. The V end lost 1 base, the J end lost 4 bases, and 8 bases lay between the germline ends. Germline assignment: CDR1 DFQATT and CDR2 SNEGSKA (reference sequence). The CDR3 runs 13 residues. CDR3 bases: TGCAGTGCTAGAGTTAATAGAAATCAGCCCCAGCATTTT. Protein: CSARVNRNQPQHF.

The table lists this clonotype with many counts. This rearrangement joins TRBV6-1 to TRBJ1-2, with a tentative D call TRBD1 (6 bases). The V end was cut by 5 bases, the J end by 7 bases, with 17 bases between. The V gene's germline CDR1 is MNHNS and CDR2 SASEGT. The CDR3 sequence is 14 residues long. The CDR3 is CASSPGQPRGGYTF. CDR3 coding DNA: TGTGCCAGCAGTCCCGGACAGCCCAGAGGTGGCTACACCTTC.

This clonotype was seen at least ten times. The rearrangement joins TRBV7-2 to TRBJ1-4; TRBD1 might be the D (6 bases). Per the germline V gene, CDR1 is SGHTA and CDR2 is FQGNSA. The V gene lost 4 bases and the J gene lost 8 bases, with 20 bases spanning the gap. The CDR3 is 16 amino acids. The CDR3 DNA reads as TGTGCCAGCAGCTCGGGAACAGGGATGATCGGGGAAAAACTGTTTTTT. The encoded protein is CASSSGTGMIGEKLFF.